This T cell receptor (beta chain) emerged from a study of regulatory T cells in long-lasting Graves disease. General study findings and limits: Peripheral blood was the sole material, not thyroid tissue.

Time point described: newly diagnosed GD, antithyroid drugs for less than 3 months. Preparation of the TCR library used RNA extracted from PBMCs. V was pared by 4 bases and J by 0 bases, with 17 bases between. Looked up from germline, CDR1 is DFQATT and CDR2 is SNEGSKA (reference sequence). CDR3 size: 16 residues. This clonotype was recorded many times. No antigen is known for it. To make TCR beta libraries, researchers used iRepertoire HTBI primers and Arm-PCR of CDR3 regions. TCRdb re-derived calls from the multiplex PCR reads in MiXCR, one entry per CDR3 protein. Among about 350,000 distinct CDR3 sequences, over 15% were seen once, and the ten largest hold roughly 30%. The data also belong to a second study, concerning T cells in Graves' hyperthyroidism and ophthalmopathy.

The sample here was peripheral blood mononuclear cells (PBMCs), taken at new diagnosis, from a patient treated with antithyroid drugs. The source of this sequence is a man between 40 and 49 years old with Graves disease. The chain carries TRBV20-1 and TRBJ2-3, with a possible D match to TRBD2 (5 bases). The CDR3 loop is CSATLETTTSTDTQYF. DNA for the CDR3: TGCAGTGCTACGTTGGAGACTACTACTAGCACAGATACGCAGTATTTT.